Described below is a single TCR beta chain sequence and its context. Its specificity is not known. MiXCR, applied by TCRdb to the 5' RACE reads, yields one record per CDR3 protein. The sample includes a few hundred thousand distinct CDR3 sequences, approximately 16% of them seen just once. The germline gives CDR1 MNHEY, CDR2 SVGEGT. The CDR3 runs to 13 residues. The ends were cut back, 11 bases at V and 0 bases at J, with 10 bases in the middle. The entry originates in a study of T cells after yellow fever vaccination. Study-wide findings and caveats: Contaminants from the bulk population, in the form of abundant clonotypes, could be found in FACS-sorted repertoires.

The TCR was taken from a man aged 18-30 years who received the YFV17D yellow fever vaccine. The starting material was PBMCs, obtained 5 to 6 days after the first yellow fever vaccination. The J gene is TRBJ2-2, the V gene TRBV6-2 or TRBV6-3; TRBD1 is a possible D gene (5 bases). The CDR3, as DNA: TGTGCCGCCGAGGACACGAACACCGGGGAGCTGTTTTTT. It translates to CAAEDTNTGELFF.